One and the same sample provided the 17 T cell receptor beta chains below, sequenced in a study of shared clonotypes between healthy human individuals. Profiled with immunoSEQ multiplex PCR; TCRdb holds only in-frame clones, not every one. The sample lists some 2.4 million clones, roughly 93% occurring once. Sample: naive CD4+ T cells from PBMCs. Documented subset: CD45RA+ positively selected. The receptors shown here come from a man in his late teens or twenties in good health. Some clones in this sample may be carry-over from other donors' samples.

V is TRBV11-2 and J is TRBJ2-2; D is possibly TRBD1 (6 bases). The CDR3 totals 16 residues. Trimming left V 4 bases short and J 6 bases short, with 18 bases between. Germline CDR1 and CDR2: SGHAT and FQNNGV. CDR3 in amino acids: CASSYTALGTPGELFF. The CDR3 coding sequence is TGTGCCAGCAGCTACACGGCCTTGGGGACACCCGGGGAGCTGTTTTTT.

The gene calls are TRBV28 and TRBJ2-5, with TRBD2 matching 13 bases. Trimming took 3 bases from V and 7 from J; bases not matched to a gene: 8. The CDR3 is 16 amino acids. Germline CDR1 reads MDHEN; CDR2 reads SYDVKM. CDR3 region: CASSFPGLAGAGTQYF. DNA for the CDR3: TGTGCCAGCAGTTTCCCCGGACTAGCGGGAGCTGGGACCCAGTACTTC.

The chain carries TRBV5-1 and TRBJ2-1, with 9 nucleotides matching TRBD2. Germline V gene data show CDR1 as SGHRS and CDR2 as YFSETQ. The CDR3 is made up of 16 amino acids. The J segment lost 4 bases and the V segment lost 2 bases, leaving 7 bases of the junction unmatched. The CDR3 region is CASSFETSGLYNEQFF. CDR3 nucleotides: TGCGCCAGCAGCTTCGAAACTAGCGGGTTATACAATGAGCAGTTCTTC.

The chain employs TRBV7-6 and TRBJ2-5; D might be TRBD2 (6 bases). Trimming stripped 11 bases from V and 7 bases from J, with 23 bases between. Germline CDR1 reads SGHVS; CDR2 reads FNYEAQ. This CDR3 has 14 residues. CDR3 sequence reads: CAASGLRGRRTQYF. The CDR3 DNA reads TGTGCCGCCAGCGGGTTGCGGGGTAGGCGGACCCAGTACTTC.

As to this clone: Other DNA sequences from this sample encode an identical CDR3 as well. The gene calls are TRBV10-3 and TRBJ2-1; D is ambiguous. Trimming left V 0 bases short and J 0 bases short, with 6 bases between. Germline V gives CDR1 ENHRY, CDR2 SYGVKD. CDR3 length equals 15 residues. This CDR3 reads CAISESGGSYNEQFF. The CDR3 DNA reads as TGTGCCATCAGTGAGTCGGGTGGCTCCTACAATGAGCAGTTCTTC.

This chain joins TRBV7-9 and TRBJ2-2; a possible D gene is TRBD2 (5 bases). The V gene's germline CDR1 is SEHNR and CDR2 FQNEAQ (reference sequence). The CDR3 has 16 residues. Deletions cut 5 bases from V and 0 bases from J, with 13 bases between. CDR3 coding DNA: TGTGCCAGCAGCCCCCGGGTGGACTCGAACACCGGGGAGCTGTTTTTT. The encoded protein is CASSPRVDSNTGELFF.

The chain has TRBV7-2 and TRBJ2-7, with 14 bases lining up with TRBD2. J gave up 9 bases and V 5 bases, and 9 bases lay outside the gene matches. CDR1 and CDR2 from the germline V gene are SGHTA and FQGNSA. This CDR3 is 15 amino acids long. Here the CDR3 DNA reads TGTGCCAGCAGCCCACAACCTGGGACTAGCGGGGGGCAGTACTTC. Translated, it gives CASSPQPGTSGGQYF.

The rearrangement joins TRBV27 to TRBJ2-7, with 11 bases matching TRBD2. The CDR3 extends over 13 amino acids. The V gene end was trimmed by 5 bases and the J gene end by 6 bases; junction bases not matched to a gene: 3. Germline V lookup: CDR1 MNHEY, CDR2 SMNVEV (reference sequence). CDR3 sequence reads: CASSPGLAGEQYF. CDR3 coding DNA: TGTGCCAGCAGTCCCGGACTAGCGGGCGAGCAGTACTTC.

The chain has TRBV5-1 and TRBJ2-7; perhaps TRBD2 as D (5 bases). CDR3 size: 14 residues. Germline V gene data show CDR1 as SGHRS and CDR2 as YFSETQ. V dropped 4 bases and J dropped 2 bases, with 13 bases sitting between them. The CDR3 loop is CASSPGIVTYEQYF. The DNA for the CDR3 is TGCGCCAGCAGCCCGGGGATTGTGACCTACGAGCAGTACTTC.

The chain combines TRBV7-2 with TRBJ2-7; D might be TRBD1 or TRBD2, each matching 5 bases. The CDR3 is 13 amino acids. Trimming took 4 bases from V and 6 from J, leaving 13 bases between them. Germline V lookup: CDR1 SGHTA, CDR2 FQGNSA. The CDR3 sequence: CASSSGRGPEQYF. CDR3 coding DNA: TGTGCCAGCAGCTCAGGGAGAGGGCCCGAGCAGTACTTC.

This chain connects TRBV9 to TRBJ2-1; 8 bases align to TRBD2. From germline, CDR1 is SGDLS and CDR2 YYNGEE. The J segment lost 8 bases and the V segment lost 0 bases, leaving 10 bases of the junction unmatched. CDR3 length: 16 amino acids. DNA for the CDR3: TGTGCCAGCAGCGTAGCTACAAGACTAGCGAGGGATGAGCAGTTCTTC. This sequence encodes CASSVATRLARDEQFF.

The rearrangement joins TRBV27 to TRBJ2-4; 7 bases agree with TRBD1. Per germline, CDR1 MNHEY and CDR2 SMNVEV (reference sequence). V trimming: 5 bases; J trimming: 1 base; junction bases outside the gene matches: 17. The CDR3 contains 19 residues. The chain's CDR3 is CASSPTRTGPTKAKNIQYF. CDR3 in DNA: TGTGCCAGCAGTCCAACCCGGACAGGCCCGACCAAGGCCAAAAACATTCAGTACTTC.

The chain joins TRBV4-3 to TRBJ2-1; the D gene could be TRBD1 or TRBD2 (5 bases each). Germline V gene data show CDR1 as LGHNA and CDR2 as YSLEER. The V end lost 0 bases, the J end lost 15 bases, and 27 bases lay between the germline ends. CDR3 length equals 17 residues. The CDR3 DNA reads as TGCGCCAGCAGCCAAGATAATCGCCCGGGGCCTTTCAACTTGGCGTTCTTC. Encoded protein: CASSQDNRPGPFNLAFF.

This chain joins TRBV27 and TRBJ1-2, with D perhaps TRBD1 (5 bases). Germline V CDR1 and CDR2: MNHEY, SMNVEV (reference sequence). The CDR3 runs 13 residues. V was shortened by 3 bases and J by 8 bases, with 13 bases between the two germline ends. The CDR3 DNA follows: TGTGCCAGCAGTTTCCAAGACAGTCGAGGCTACACCTTC. This gives the protein CASSFQDSRGYTF.

The rearrangement joins TRBV9 to TRBJ2-7; 7 bases fit TRBD1. The CDR3 covers 15 residues. Germline V gives CDR1 SGDLS, CDR2 YYNGEE. The trim removed 0 bases at V and 4 bases at J, leaving 7 bases unmatched. CDR3 bases: TGTGCCAGCAGCGTAGGGGGGACAGCTTTATACGAGCAGTACTTC. Its protein product is CASSVGGTALYEQYF.

This rearrangement joins TRBV2 to TRBJ2-4, with 9 nucleotides matching TRBD1. V was clipped by 5 bases and J by 2 bases; unmatched bases: 4. CDR3 length: 15 amino acids. Per the germline V gene, CDR1 is SNHLY and CDR2 is FYNNEI. The CDR3 protein is CASSWDRASKNIQYF. In DNA, the CDR3 is TGTGCCAGCAGTTGGGACAGGGCTTCCAAAAACATTCAGTACTTC. Full variable domain (remainder filled in from reference TRBV2 and TRBJ2-4): EPEVTQTPSHQVTQMGQEVILRCVPISNHLYFYWYRQILGQKVEFLVSFYNNEISEKSEIFDDQFSVERPDGSNFTLKIRSTKLEDSAMYFCASSWDRASKNIQYFGAGTRLSVL.

V gene TRBV2 combines with J gene TRBJ1-4; D is unresolved. Germline CDR1 SNHLY, CDR2 FYNNEI. Between the trimmed V and J ends, which lost 4 bases and 4 bases, there was a span of 10 bases. The CDR3 contains 14 residues. The CDR3, as DNA: TGTGCCAGCAGTGGAACGGGCAGTAATGAAAAACTGTTTTTT. Encoded protein: CASSGTGSNEKLFF.